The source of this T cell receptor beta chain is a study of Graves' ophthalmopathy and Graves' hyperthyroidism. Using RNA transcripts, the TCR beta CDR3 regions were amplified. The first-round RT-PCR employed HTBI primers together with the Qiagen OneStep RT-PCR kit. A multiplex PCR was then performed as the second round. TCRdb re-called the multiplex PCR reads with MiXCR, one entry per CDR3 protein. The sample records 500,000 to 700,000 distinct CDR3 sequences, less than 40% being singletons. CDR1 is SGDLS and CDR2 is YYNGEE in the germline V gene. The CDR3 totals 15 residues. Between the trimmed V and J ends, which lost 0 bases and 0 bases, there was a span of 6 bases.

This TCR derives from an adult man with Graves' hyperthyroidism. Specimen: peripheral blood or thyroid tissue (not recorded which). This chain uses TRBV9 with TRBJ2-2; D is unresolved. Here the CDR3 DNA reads TGTGCCAGCAGCGTAGACCCTTCGAACACCGGGGAGCTGTTTTTT. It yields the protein CASSVDPSNTGELFF.